This T cell receptor beta chain came from a study of memory B cells and T cells in multiple sclerosis. Overall study results and limits: Clone-set sizes differed between compartments, so shared clonotype counts needed normalization.

After stimulus-free culture, autoproliferating CFSE-dim and non-proliferating CFSE-high T cells were sequenced separately. Replicate wells were pooled after more than 6 days of stimulus-free culture of some 55 million CFSE-labeled PBMCs. The PBMCs received roughly 0.5 uM CFSE and serum-free culture with no added stimuli. As for this clone: Its antigen is undetermined.

Method: immunoSEQ multiplex PCR; TCRdb's copy keeps in-frame clones and lacks some. Here the sample spans 25,000 to 35,000 clones, around 88% being singletons. The TCR originated in a human donor with multiple sclerosis. The sample was PBMCs from blood kept in culture.

This chain's CDR3 is CASSPLTSGSTDTQYF. In nucleotides, the CDR3 is TGTGCCAGCTCACCTCTGACTAGCGGAAGCACAGATACGCAGTATTTT. The V call is TRBV18, the J call TRBJ2-3, with 9 bases identical to TRBD2. V shed 3 bases and J 0 bases; nucleotides not matched to a gene: 4. The CDR3 contains 16 residues. The germline CDR1 and CDR2 sequences are KGHSH and LQKENI. The full variable domain, its missing parts supplied by reference TRBV18 and TRBJ2-3, is NAGVMQNPRHLVRRRGQEARLRCSPMKGHSHVYWYRQLPEEGLKFMVYLQKENIIDESGMPKERFSAEFPKEGPSILRIQQVVRGDSAAYFCASSPLTSGSTDTQYFGPGTRLTVL.